The 27 T cell receptor beta chains presented below share a single source sample, sequenced in a study of blood T cell repertoires in COVID-19. Measured with immunoSEQ multiplex PCR; TCRdb has only the in-frame clones, and not every one. The table shows some 200,000 clones, with 80% to 90% occurring only once. The source material was peripheral blood. The receptors come from a middle-aged man who had recovered from COVID-19.

This clone has a single count. The chain couples TRBV27 to TRBJ2-1; 9 bases are shared with TRBD2. Germline V gene lookup returns CDR1 MNHEY and CDR2 SMNVEV (reference sequence). There are 16 residues in the CDR3. J was trimmed by 2 bases and V by 4 bases; bases with no gene match: 6. For the CDR3, the DNA is TGTGCCAGCAGTTCGCTAGCGGGACCCACCTACAATGAGCAGTTCTTC. It codes for CASSSLAGPTYNEQFF.

V usage is TRBV28 and J usage is TRBJ2-7; D is possibly TRBD2 (6 bases). Between the trimmed V and J ends, which lost 5 bases and 3 bases, there was a span of 17 bases. Germline V CDR1 and CDR2: MDHEN, SYDVKM. This CDR3 has 15 residues. This CDR3 is CASSPAGQKIYEQYF. The CDR3 DNA reads TGTGCCAGCAGTCCCGCGGGGCAGAAGATCTACGAGCAGTACTTC.

This clone was observed many times. The gene calls are TRBV7-9 and TRBJ2-1, with TRBD2 identical over 13 bases. The V segment lost 4 bases and the J segment 8 bases; nucleotides outside the gene matches: 11. Germline V lookup: CDR1 SEHNR, CDR2 FQNEAQ (reference sequence). This CDR3 is 17 amino acids long. The CDR3 loop is CASSSAGTSGNWHEQFF. CDR3 coding DNA: TGTGCCAGCAGCTCCGCCGGGACTAGCGGGAATTGGCATGAGCAGTTCTTC.

The chain has TRBV10-1 and TRBJ2-7, with 11 bases matching TRBD2. Losses at the gene ends were 10 bases for V and 5 bases for J; bases not matched to a gene: 4. Looked up from germline, CDR1 is WNHNN and CDR2 is SYGVQD (reference sequence). The CDR3 extends over 12 amino acids. The CDR3 spells CAIKLAGDEQYF. CDR3 in DNA: TGCGCCATAAAACTAGCGGGAGACGAGCAGTACTTC.

This clone was recorded once. V and J are TRBV5-4 and TRBJ2-5, with 10 bases lining up with TRBD1. V was pared by 3 bases and J by 5 bases, with 7 bases of the junction left unmatched. Germline CDR1 is SGHNT and CDR2 is YYREEE (reference sequence). CDR3 size: 15 residues. CDR3 coding DNA: TGTGCCAGCAGCTCGACAGGGGGCGGGCGGGAGACCCAGTACTTC. It codes for CASSSTGGGRETQYF.

V is TRBV27 and J is TRBJ2-3; 10 bases line up with TRBD2. The CDR3 totals 16 residues. Per germline, CDR1 MNHEY and CDR2 SMNVEV (reference sequence). Trimming at V came to 2 bases and at J to 6 bases, leaving 8 bases not matched to a gene. Here the CDR3 DNA reads TGTGCCAGCAGTTTACAACTAGCGGGACCTCCCGATACGCAGTATTTT. As protein: CASSLQLAGPPDTQYF.

This chain uses TRBV30 with TRBJ2-7; the match to TRBD2 covers 10 bases. CDR1 and CDR2 (germline): GTSNPN, SVGIG (reference sequence). The CDR3 runs 15 residues. V dropped 2 bases and J dropped 5; count of bases not matched to a gene: 9. CDR3 DNA: TGTGCCTGGAGTTCCTCCGGGACTAGCGCCGACGAGCAGTACTTC. Amino acid sequence: CAWSSSGTSADEQYF.

The J gene is TRBJ2-3, the V gene TRBV27, with 7 bases matching TRBD2. J was trimmed by 2 bases and V by 3 bases; bases with no gene match: 2. This CDR3 spans 14 amino acids. Germline CDR1 is MNHEY and CDR2 is SMNVEV (reference sequence). This CDR3 reads CASSFGTTTDTQYF. The DNA of the CDR3 is TGTGCCAGCAGTTTTGGGACTACCACAGATACGCAGTATTTT.

The gene calls are TRBV28 and TRBJ1-6; a possible D gene is TRBD1 (6 bases). Germline V gives CDR1 MDHEN, CDR2 SYDVKM. Trimming took 6 bases from V and 8 from J, leaving 11 bases between them. There are 13 residues in the CDR3. In DNA, the CDR3 is TGTGCCAGCAGCCGGACAGATTATTCACCCCTCCACTTT. Translating it yields CASSRTDYSPLHF.

The chain joins TRBV28 to TRBJ2-1; maybe TRBD2 (6 bases). This CDR3 has 13 residues. Trimming removed 6 bases from V and 13 bases from J, with 19 bases in between. Germline CDR1 and CDR2: MDHEN and SYDVKM. CDR3 sequence reads: CASRGRLVIPQFF. The DNA for the CDR3 is TGTGCCAGCAGGGGCCGACTAGTCATACCTCAGTTCTTC.

This clone is a singleton in its sample. The chain joins TRBV4-1 to TRBJ1-2, with D possibly TRBD1 on 5 matching bases. V lost 0 bases and J lost 8, with 13 bases in between. The CDR3 spans 14 residues. Germline V gene lookup returns CDR1 MGHRA and CDR2 YSYEKL. CDR3 sequence: CASSQDAGMYGYTF. For the CDR3, the DNA is TGCGCCAGCAGCCAAGACGCAGGGATGTACGGCTACACCTTC.

The chain carries TRBV5-1 and TRBJ2-1; the match to TRBD2 covers 9 bases. V lost 3 bases, J lost 10 bases, and 8 bases stayed unmatched. The CDR3 extends over 14 amino acids. CDR1 and CDR2 (germline): SGHRS, YFSETQ. CDR3 in DNA: TGCGCCAGCAGCTCCTCGGAGCGGGGGGTAGAGCAGTTCTTC. Residues: CASSSSERGVEQFF.

The DNA of the CDR3 is TGTGCCAGCGTCCTCGGGGGGTACAATGAGCAGTTCTTC. Translated: CASVLGGYNEQFF. The chain employs TRBV7-8 and TRBJ2-1, with TRBD2 identical over 7 bases. The V gene end was trimmed by 8 bases and the J gene end by 4 bases; junction bases not matched to a gene: 5. Germline CDR1 and CDR2: SGHVS and FQNEAQ. The CDR3 extends over 13 amino acids.

The chain uses TRBV28 and TRBJ2-1; 9 bases agree with TRBD1. Germline V gives CDR1 MDHEN, CDR2 SYDVKM. V trimming: 8 bases; J trimming: 15 bases; junction bases outside the gene matches: 14. CDR3 length equals 13 residues. The CDR3 loop reads CASSGDREAKGFF. CDR3 sequence (DNA): TGTGCCAGCTCAGGGGACAGGGAGGCCAAGGGGTTCTTC. Using reference TRBV28 and TRBJ2-1 for the parts outside the CDR3, the full variable domain is DVKVTQSSRYLVKRTGEKVFLECVQDMDHENMFWYRQDPGLGLRLIYFSYDVKMKEKGDIPEGYSVSREKKERFSLILESASTNQTSMYLCASSGDREAKGFFGPGTRLTVL.

This chain uses TRBV3-1 (or the pseudogene TRBV3-2) with TRBJ2-3; a possible D gene is TRBD1 (5 bases). V was clipped by 2 bases and J by 14 bases, with 20 bases between them. The CDR3 runs to 14 residues. Germline V gives CDR1 LGHDT, CDR2 YNNKEL (reference sequence). The CDR3 protein is CASSQSAGPLGAYF. The CDR3 region has the DNA TGTGCCAGCAGCCAAAGCGCCGGACCTCTTGGGGCGTATTTT.

The chain combines TRBV28 with TRBJ1-1; D is possibly TRBD1 (5 bases). V was pared by 6 bases and J by 5 bases, with 16 bases between. Germline assignment: CDR1 MDHEN and CDR2 SYDVKM. There are 14 residues in the CDR3. The CDR3 region has the DNA TGTGCCAGCAGCCGACCCGGAGGGACGACTGAAGCTTTCTTT. Protein: CASSRPGGTTEAFF.

The V gene is TRBV18, the J gene TRBJ1-3; 9 positions agree with TRBD1. Trimming took 1 base from V and 7 from J; bases not matched to a gene: 11. The germline V gene encodes CDR1 KGHSH and CDR2 LQKENI. This CDR3 spans 17 amino acids. The CDR3 DNA is TGTGCCAGCTCACCACGGCCGGGACAGGGTCTCGGGAACACCATATATTTT. Protein sequence: CASSPRPGQGLGNTIYF.

V is TRBV28 and J is TRBJ2-7; tentatively, D is TRBD1 (7 bases). This CDR3 comprises 15 residues. CDR1 is MDHEN and CDR2 is SYDVKM in the germline V gene. The ends were cut back, 8 bases at V and 4 bases at J, with 21 bases in the middle. Written as DNA, the CDR3 is TGTGCCAGCCGCCCTACCCAGGGGGGATCTTACGAGCAGTACTTC. Translating gives CASRPTQGGSYEQYF.

The rearrangement uses TRBV18 and TRBJ2-5; the match to TRBD2 covers 7 bases. Germline values: CDR1 KGHSH, CDR2 LQKENI. CDR3 length: 14 amino acids. V was clipped by 3 bases and J by 3 bases; unmatched bases: 4. In nucleotides, the CDR3 is TGTGCCAGCTCACCCTTGGGAGGGGAAGAGACCCAGTACTTC. Translating it yields CASSPLGGEETQYF. The full variable domain, its missing parts supplied by reference TRBV18 and TRBJ2-5, is NAGVMQNPRHLVRRRGQEARLRCSPMKGHSHVYWYRQLPEEGLKFMVYLQKENIIDESGMPKERFSAEFPKEGPSILRIQQVVRGDSAAYFCASSPLGGEETQYFGPGTRLLVL.

This clone occurred once. This chain joins TRBV9 and TRBJ2-5; possibly TRBD2 for D (7 bases). The CDR3 is 15 amino acids. Germline lookup yields CDR1 SGDLS and CDR2 YYNGEE. The V gene lost 4 bases and the J gene lost 2 bases, with 15 bases spanning the gap. The CDR3 DNA follows: TGTGCCAGCAGCCCCTGGGGGGGCACACAAGAGACCCAGTACTTC. Translating gives CASSPWGGTQETQYF.

The V and J genes are TRBV4-1 and TRBJ2-7; 7 bases match TRBD2. Germline V CDR1 and CDR2: MGHRA, YSYEKL. This CDR3 spans 17 amino acids. J was trimmed by 4 bases and V by 5 bases; bases with no gene match: 17. The CDR3 nucleotides are TGCGCCAGCAGCGGCGGCTTTAGGAGCGGGACGAGGTACGAGCAGTACTTC. This gives the protein CASSGGFRSGTRYEQYF.

This sequence joins TRBV10-3 and TRBJ2-5; 10 bases fit TRBD1. Germline V gives CDR1 ENHRY, CDR2 SYGVKD. The length of the CDR3 is 16 residues. V trimming: 5 bases; J trimming: 4 bases; junction bases outside the gene matches: 10. CDR3 protein: CAISTNLGQGRETQYF. CDR3 nucleotides: TGTGCCATCAGTACAAACTTGGGACAGGGGAGAGAGACCCAGTACTTC.

In its sample, this clone was seen once. The chain carries TRBV2 and TRBJ1-5; TRBD1 is a possible D gene (6 bases). Trimming shortened V by 5 bases and J by 1 base, and 12 bases separated the two germline ends. This CDR3 spans 15 amino acids. From germline, CDR1 is SNHLY and CDR2 FYNNEI. In nucleotides, the CDR3 is TGTGCCAGCAGTCCTCGGACAGCGAGCAATCAGCCCCAGCATTTT. Its protein is CASSPRTASNQPQHF.

The genes are TRBV27 and TRBJ2-5, with 9 bases lining up with TRBD2. V dropped 6 bases and J dropped 5; count of bases not matched to a gene: 10. The CDR3 totals 15 residues. Germline V gene sequence: CDR1 MNHEY, CDR2 SMNVEV (reference sequence). DNA for the CDR3: TGTGCCAGCAGGTTAGCGGGAGAGTGGGTTGAGACCCAGTACTTC. It codes for CASRLAGEWVETQYF.

CDR3 DNA: TGTGCCAGCCGGAGACGGGGGGAATCTGGGGCCAACGTCCTGACTTTC. Protein: CASRRRGESGANVLTF. The genes are TRBV7-9 and TRBJ2-6, with 7 bases matching TRBD2. Trimming cost V 8 bases and J 1 base; bases outside gene matches: 8. The CDR3 extends over 16 amino acids. Germline V lookup: CDR1 SEHNR, CDR2 FQNEAQ (reference sequence).

CDR3 coding DNA: TGTGCCAGCACTCCTGACACAAACCCCAGCTATACGCAGTATTTT. It encodes CASTPDTNPSYTQYF. The chain uses TRBV7-6 and TRBJ2-3, with D unresolved. Germline V lookup: CDR1 SGHVS, CDR2 FNYEAQ. The ends were cut back, 7 bases at V and 7 bases at J, with 21 bases in the middle. The CDR3 spans 15 residues.

J is TRBJ2-1 and V is TRBV29-1; TRBD2 aligns across 7 bases. Germline V gene data show CDR1 as SQVTM and CDR2 as ANQGSEA. The CDR3 loop spans 15 amino acids. Trimming at V came to 4 bases and at J to 0 bases, leaving 6 bases not matched to a gene. The chain's CDR3 is CSVARLAGSYNEQFF. In DNA form, the CDR3 reads TGCAGCGTTGCCCGACTAGCTGGCTCCTACAATGAGCAGTTCTTC.